The following is a TCR beta chain sequence with its context. No antigen is known for it. The data were obtained in a study of Tregs in tolerant kidney transplant recipients. Overall study findings and caveats: Biological reproducibility was not directly addressed, but technical replication error appeared minimal. The most relevant donor-specific Treg TCRbeta repertoire apparently came from expansion with activated donor B cells.

The CDR3 loop spans 12 amino acids. Germline CDR1 reads PRHDT; CDR2 reads FYEKMQ (reference sequence). V lost 5 bases, J lost 4 bases, and 9 bases lay in between. Sequencing was performed with immunoSEQ multiplex PCR; in TCRdb, only in-frame clones are kept and a portion is missing. The sample shows about 50,000 clones, 89% of them seen only once. Mixed chimerism was transient after nonmyeloablative marrow transplants from related graft donors. Unstimulated Tregs (CD4+CD25+CD127-) and CD4+CD25- non-Tregs were sorted from PBMCs. This sample comprised CD8+ T cells from blood (PBMCs), obtained 12 months after the transplant. The rearrangement uses TRBV13 and TRBJ2-7; no clear D. The receptor's source is a human patient who received a combined kidney and bone marrow transplant. Some T cells could come from the graft donor. CDR3 sequence (DNA): TGTGCCAGCAGCAGCGTAAGGTACGAGCAGTACTTC. This translates into CASSSVRYEQYF.